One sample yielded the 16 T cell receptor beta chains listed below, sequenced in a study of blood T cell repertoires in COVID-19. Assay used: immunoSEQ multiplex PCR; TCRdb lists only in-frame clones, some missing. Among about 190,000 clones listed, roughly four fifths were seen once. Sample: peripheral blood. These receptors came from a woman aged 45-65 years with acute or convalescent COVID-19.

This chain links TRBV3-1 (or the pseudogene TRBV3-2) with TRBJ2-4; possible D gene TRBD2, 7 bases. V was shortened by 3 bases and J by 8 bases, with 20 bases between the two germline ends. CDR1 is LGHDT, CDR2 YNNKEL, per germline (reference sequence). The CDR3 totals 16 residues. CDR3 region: CASSQSGGGPIDIQYF. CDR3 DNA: TGTGCCAGCAGCCAGTCTGGGGGGGGGCCTATAGACATTCAGTACTTC.

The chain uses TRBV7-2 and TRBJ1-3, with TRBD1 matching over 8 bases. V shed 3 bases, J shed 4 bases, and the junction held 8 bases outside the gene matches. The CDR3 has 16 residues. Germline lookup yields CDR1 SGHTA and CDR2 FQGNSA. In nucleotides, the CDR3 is TGTGCCAGCAGCTTTTATGGCAGGGGGCACGGAAACACCATATATTTT. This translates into CASSFYGRGHGNTIYF.

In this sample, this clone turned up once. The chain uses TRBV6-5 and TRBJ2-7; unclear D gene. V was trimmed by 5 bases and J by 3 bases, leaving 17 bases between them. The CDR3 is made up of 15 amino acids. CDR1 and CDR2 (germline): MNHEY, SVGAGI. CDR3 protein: CASSLSAPVYYEQYF. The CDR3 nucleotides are TGTGCCAGCAGTCTCAGCGCACCGGTTTACTACGAGCAGTACTTC.

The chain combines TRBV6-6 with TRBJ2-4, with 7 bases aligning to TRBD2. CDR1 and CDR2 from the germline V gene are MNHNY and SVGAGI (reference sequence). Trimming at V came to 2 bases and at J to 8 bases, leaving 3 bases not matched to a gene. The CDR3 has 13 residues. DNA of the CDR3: TGTGCCAGCAGTTACGGTGCGGGGGACATTCAGTACTTC. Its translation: CASSYGAGDIQYF.

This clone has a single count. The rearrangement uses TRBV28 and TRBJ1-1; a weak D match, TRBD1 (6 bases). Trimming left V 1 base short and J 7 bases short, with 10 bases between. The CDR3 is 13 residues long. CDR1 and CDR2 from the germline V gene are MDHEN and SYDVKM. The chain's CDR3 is CASSLSGEGEAFF. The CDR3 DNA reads TGTGCCAGCAGTTTATCAGGGGAGGGTGAAGCTTTCTTT.

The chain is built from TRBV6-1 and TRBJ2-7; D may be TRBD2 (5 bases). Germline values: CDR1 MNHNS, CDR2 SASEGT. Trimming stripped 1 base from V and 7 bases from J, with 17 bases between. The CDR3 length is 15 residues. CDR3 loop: CASSEGVTGIREQYF. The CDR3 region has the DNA TGTGCCAGCAGTGAAGGGGTGACGGGGATTCGGGAGCAGTACTTC.

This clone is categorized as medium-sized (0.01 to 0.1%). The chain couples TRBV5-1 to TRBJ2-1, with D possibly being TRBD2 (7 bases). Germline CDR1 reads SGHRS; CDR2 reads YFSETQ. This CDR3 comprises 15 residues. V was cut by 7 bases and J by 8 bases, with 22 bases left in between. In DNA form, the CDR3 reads TGCGCCAGCGGCGGGGGCCTACCGAGGGTCGATGAGCAGTTCTTC. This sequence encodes CASGGGLPRVDEQFF.

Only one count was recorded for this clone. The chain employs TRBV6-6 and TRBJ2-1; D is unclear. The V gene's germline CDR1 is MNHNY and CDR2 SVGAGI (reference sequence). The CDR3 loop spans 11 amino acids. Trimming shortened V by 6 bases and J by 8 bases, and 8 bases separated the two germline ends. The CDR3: CASSPRDEQFF. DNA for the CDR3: TGTGCCAGCAGCCCCCGGGATGAGCAGTTCTTC.

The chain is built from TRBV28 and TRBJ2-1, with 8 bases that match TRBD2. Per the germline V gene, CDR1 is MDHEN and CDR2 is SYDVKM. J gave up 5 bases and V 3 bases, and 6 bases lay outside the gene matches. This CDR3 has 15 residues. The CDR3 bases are TGTGCCAGCAGTTTCTCGCGGGAGGTGCACAATGAGCAGTTCTTC. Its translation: CASSFSREVHNEQFF.

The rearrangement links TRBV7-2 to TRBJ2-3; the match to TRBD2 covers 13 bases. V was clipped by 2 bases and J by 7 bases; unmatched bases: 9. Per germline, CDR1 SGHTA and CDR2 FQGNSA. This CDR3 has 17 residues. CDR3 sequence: CASSLTTTSGRAYTQYF. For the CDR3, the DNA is TGTGCCAGCAGCTTAACGACTACTAGCGGGAGGGCCTATACGCAGTATTTT.

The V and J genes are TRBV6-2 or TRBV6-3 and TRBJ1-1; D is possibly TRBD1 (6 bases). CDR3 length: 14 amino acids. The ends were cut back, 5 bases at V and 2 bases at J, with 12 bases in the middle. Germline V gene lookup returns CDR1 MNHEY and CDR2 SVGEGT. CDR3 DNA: TGTGCCAGCAGTACACCGGGACACAACACTGAAGCTTTCTTT. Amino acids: CASSTPGHNTEAFF.

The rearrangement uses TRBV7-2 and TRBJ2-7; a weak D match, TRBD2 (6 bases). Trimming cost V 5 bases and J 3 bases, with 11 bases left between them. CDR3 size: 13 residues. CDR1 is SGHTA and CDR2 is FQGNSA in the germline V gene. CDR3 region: CASSGGLIYEQYF. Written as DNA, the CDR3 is TGTGCCAGCAGCGGGGGGTTGATCTACGAGCAGTACTTC.

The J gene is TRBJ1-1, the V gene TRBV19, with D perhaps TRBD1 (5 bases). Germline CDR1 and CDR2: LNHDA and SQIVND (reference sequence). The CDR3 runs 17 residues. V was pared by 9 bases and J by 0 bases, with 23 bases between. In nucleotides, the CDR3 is TGTGCCAGCTCCAGGGCCGGGAGTGGGTTTGTGAACACTGAAGCTTTCTTT. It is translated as CASSRAGSGFVNTEAFF.

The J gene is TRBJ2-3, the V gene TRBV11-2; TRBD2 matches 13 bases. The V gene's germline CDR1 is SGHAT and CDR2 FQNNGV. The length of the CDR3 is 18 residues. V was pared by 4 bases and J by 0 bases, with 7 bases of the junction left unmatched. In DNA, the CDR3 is TGTGCCAGCAGCTCGCAGGGACTAGCGGGGACTAGCACAGATACGCAGTATTTT. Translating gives CASSSQGLAGTSTDTQYF.

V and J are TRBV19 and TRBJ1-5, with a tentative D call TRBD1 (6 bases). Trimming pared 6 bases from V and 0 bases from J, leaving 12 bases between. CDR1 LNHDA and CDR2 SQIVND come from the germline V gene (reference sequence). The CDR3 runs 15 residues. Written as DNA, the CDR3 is TGTGCCAGTAGCGTAGGACAGTATAGCAATCAGCCCCAGCATTTT. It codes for CASSVGQYSNQPQHF.

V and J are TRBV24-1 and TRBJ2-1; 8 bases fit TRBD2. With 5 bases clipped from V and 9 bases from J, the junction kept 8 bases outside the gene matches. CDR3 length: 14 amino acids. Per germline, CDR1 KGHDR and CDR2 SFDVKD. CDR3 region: CATSGTGGRVEQFF. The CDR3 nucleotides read TGTGCCACCAGTGGAACGGGGGGGCGAGTTGAGCAGTTCTTC.